This T cell receptor (beta chain) was found in a study of blood T cell repertoires in COVID-19. The protocol was immunoSEQ multiplex PCR, while the TCRdb copy is restricted to in-frame clones and leaves out a portion. The repertoire includes fewer than 450,000 clones, about 87% of them detected once, and about 6.3% sits in the top ten. The CDR3 has 13 amino acids. Unmatched junction bases numbered 6, after V lost 5 bases and J lost 6 bases. CDR1 is SQVTM, CDR2 ANQGSEA, per germline. The sequence was obtained from a woman in her 50s with COVID-19, enrolled during active disease. The chain employs TRBV29-1 and TRBJ2-1, with 8 bases that match TRBD1. The sample was peripheral blood. The CDR3 nucleotides are TGCAGCGTTTTGACAGGGGCCCGCAATGAGCAGTTCTTC. Its translation: CSVLTGARNEQFF.